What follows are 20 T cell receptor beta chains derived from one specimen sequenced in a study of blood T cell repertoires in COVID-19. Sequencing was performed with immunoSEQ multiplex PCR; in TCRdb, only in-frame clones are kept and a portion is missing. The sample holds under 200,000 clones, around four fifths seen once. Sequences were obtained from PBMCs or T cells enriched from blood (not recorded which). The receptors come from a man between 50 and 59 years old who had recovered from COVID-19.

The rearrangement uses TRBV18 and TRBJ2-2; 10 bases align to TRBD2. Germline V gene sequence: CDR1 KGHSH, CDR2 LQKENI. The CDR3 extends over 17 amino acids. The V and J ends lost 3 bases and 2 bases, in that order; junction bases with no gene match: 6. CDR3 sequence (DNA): TGTGCCAGCTCACCGCGTAGCGGGGGGAGTAACACCGGGGAGCTGTTTTTT. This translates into CASSPRSGGSNTGELFF.

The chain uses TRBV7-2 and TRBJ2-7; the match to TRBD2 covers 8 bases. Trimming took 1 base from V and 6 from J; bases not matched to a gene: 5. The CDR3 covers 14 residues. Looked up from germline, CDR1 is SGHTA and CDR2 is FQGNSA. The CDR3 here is CASSLGGGPSEQYF. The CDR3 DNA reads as TGTGCCAGCAGCTTAGGCGGGGGGCCAAGCGAGCAGTACTTC.

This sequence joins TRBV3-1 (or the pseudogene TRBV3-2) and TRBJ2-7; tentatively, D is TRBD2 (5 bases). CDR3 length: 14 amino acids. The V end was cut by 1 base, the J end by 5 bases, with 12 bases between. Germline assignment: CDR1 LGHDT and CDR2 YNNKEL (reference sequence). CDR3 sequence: CASSQGAGLDEQYF. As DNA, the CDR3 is TGTGCCAGCAGCCAAGGGGCGGGCCTGGACGAGCAGTACTTC.

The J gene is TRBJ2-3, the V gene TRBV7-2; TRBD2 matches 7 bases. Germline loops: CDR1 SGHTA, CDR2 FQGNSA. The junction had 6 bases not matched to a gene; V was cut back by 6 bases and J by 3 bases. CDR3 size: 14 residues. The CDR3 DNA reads TGTGCCAGCAGTTTTGGACTAGGGACAGATACGCAGTATTTT. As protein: CASSFGLGTDTQYF.

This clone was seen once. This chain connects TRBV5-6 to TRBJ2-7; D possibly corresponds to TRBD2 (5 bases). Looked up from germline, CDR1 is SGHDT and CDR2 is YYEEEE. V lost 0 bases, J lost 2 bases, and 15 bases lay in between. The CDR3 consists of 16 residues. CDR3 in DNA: TGTGCCAGCAGCTTGGCCGGAGGAGTTCGCACCTACGAGCAGTACTTC. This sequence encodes CASSLAGGVRTYEQYF.

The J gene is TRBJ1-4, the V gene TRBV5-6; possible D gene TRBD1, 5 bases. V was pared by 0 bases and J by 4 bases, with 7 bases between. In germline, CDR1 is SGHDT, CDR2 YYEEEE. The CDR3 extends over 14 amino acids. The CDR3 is CASSLVGVNEKLFF. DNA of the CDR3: TGTGCCAGCAGCTTGGTAGGGGTTAATGAAAAACTGTTTTTT.

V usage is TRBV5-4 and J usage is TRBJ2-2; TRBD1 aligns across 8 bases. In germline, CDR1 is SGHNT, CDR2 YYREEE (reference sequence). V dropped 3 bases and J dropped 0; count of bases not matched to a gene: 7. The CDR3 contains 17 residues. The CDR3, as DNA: TGTGCCAGCAGCTGGGGCTGGACAGGGCCGAACACCGGGGAGCTGTTTTTT. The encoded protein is CASSWGWTGPNTGELFF.

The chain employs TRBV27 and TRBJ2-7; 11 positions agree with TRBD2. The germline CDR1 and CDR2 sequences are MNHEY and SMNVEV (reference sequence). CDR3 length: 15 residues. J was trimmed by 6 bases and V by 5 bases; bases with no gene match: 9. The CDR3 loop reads CASSPRLAGGREQYF. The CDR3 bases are TGTGCCAGCAGTCCTCGCCTAGCGGGGGGACGCGAGCAGTACTTC.

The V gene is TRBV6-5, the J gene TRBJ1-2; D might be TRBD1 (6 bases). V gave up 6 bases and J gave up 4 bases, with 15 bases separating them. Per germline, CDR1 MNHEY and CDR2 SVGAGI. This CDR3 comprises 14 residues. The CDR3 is CASSVDSLPYGYTF. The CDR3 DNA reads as TGTGCCAGCAGCGTGGACAGCTTACCCTATGGCTACACCTTC.

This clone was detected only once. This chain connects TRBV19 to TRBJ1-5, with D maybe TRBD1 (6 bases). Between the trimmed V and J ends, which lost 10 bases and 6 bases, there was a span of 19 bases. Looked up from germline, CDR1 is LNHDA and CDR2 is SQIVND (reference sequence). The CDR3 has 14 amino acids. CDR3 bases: TGTGCCACCACCGCGGGGGGCAGGAGTCAGCCCCAGCATTTT. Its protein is CATTAGGRSQPQHF.

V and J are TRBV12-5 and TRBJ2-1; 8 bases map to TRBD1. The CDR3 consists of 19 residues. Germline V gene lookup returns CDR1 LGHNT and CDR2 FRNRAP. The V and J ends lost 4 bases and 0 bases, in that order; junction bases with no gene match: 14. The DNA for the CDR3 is TGTGCTAGTGGTTCCTGGACAGGGCCGTTAGAGGTCTCCTACAATGAGCAGTTCTTC. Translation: CASGSWTGPLEVSYNEQFF.

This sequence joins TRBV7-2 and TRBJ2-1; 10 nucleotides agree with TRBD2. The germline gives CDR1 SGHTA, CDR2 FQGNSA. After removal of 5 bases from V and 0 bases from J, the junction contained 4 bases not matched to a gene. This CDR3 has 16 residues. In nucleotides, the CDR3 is TGTGCCAGCAGCGCAAGACTAGCGGGCTCCTACAATGAGCAGTTCTTC. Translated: CASSARLAGSYNEQFF.

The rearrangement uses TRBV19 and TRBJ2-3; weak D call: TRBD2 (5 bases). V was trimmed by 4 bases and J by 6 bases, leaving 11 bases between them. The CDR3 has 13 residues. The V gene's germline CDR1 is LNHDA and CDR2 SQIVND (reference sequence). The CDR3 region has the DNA TGTGCCAGTAGTAGCGGACTTGGTGATACGCAGTATTTT. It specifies CASSSGLGDTQYF.

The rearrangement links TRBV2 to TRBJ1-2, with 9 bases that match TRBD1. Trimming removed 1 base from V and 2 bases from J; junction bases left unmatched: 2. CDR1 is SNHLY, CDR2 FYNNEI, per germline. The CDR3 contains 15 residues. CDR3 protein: CASSEGGTGNYGYTF. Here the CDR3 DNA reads TGTGCCAGCAGTGAAGGTGGGACAGGGAACTATGGCTACACCTTC.

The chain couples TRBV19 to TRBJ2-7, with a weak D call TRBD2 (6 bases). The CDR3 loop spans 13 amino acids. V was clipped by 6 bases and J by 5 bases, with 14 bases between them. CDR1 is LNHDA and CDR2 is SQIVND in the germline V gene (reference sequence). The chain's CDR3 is CASRVAGTDEQYF. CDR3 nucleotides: TGTGCCAGTAGGGTGGCGGGGACCGACGAGCAGTACTTC. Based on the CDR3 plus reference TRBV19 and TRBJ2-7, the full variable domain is DGGITQSPKYLFRKEGQNVTLSCEQNLNHDAMYWYRQDPGQGLRLIYYSQIVNDFQKGDIAEGYSVSREKKESFPLTVTSAQKNPTAFYLCASRVAGTDEQYFGPGTRLTVT.

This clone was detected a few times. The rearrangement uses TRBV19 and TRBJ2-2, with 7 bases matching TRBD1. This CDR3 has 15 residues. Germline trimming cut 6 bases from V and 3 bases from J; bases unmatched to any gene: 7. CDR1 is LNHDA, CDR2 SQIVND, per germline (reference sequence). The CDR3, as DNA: TGTGCCAGTAGGAAGGACAGGAGATACACCGGGGAGCTGTTTTTT. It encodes CASRKDRRYTGELFF.

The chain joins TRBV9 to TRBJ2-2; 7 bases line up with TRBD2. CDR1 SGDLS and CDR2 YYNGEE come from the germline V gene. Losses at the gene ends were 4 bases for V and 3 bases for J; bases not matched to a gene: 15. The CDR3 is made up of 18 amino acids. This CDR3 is CASSSPKELGLDTGELFF. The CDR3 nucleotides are TGTGCCAGCAGCTCACCAAAGGAACTCGGACTAGACACCGGGGAGCTGTTTTTT. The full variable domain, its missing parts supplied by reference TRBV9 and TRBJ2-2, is DSGVTQTPKHLITATGQRVTLRCSPRSGDLSVYWYQQSLDQGLQFLIQYYNGEERAKGNILERFSAQQFPDLHSELNLSSLELGDSALYFCASSSPKELGLDTGELFFGEGSRLTVL.

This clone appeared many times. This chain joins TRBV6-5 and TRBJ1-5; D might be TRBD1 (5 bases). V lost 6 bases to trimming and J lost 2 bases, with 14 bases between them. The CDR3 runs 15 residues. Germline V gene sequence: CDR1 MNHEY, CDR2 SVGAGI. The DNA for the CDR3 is TGTGCCAGCAGGGGGCTCCTTGGGGGCAATCAGCCCCAGCATTTT. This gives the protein CASRGLLGGNQPQHF.

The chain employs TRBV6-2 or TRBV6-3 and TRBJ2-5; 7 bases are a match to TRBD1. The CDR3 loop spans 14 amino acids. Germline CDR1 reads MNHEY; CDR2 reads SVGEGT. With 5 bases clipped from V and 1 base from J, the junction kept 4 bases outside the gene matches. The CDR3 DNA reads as TGTGCCAGCAGTCTACCAGGGGGCCAAGAGACCCAGTACTTC. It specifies CASSLPGGQETQYF.

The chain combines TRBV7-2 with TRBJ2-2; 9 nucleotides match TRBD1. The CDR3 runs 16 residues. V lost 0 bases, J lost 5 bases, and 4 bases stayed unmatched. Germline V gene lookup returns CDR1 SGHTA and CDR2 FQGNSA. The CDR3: CASSLAADRGTGELFF. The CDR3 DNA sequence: TGTGCCAGCAGCTTAGCGGCTGACAGGGGGACCGGGGAGCTGTTTTTT.